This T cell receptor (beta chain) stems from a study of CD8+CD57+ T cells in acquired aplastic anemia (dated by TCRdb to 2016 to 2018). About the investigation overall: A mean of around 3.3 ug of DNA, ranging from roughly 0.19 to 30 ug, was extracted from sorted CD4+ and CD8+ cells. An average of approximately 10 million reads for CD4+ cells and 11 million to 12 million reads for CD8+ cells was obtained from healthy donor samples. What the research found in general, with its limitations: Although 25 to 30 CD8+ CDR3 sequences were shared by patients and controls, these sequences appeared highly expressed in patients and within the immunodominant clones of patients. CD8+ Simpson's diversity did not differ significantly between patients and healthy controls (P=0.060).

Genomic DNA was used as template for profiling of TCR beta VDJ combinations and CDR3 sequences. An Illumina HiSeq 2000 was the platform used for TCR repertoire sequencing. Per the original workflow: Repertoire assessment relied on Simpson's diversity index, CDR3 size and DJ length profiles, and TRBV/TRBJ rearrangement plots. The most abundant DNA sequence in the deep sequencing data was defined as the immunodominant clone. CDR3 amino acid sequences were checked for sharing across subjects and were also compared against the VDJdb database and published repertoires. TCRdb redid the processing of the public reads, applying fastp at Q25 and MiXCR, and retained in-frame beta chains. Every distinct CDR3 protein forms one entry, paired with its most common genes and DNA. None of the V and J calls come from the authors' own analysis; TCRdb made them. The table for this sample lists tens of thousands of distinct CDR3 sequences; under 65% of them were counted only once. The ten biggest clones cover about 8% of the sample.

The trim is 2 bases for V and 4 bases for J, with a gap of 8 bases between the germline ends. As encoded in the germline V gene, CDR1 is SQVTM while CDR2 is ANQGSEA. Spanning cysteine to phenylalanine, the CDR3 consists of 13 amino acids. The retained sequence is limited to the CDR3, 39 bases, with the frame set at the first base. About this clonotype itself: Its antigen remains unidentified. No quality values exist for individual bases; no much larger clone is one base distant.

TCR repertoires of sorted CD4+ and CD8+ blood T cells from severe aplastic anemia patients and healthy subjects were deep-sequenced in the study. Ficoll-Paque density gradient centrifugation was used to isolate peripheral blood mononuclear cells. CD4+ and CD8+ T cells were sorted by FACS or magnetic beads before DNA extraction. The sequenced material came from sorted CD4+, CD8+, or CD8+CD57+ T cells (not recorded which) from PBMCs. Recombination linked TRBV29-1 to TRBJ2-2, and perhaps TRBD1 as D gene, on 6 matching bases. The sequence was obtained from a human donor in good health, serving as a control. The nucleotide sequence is TGCAGCGTTGAACCCAGGGGCACCGGGGAGCTGTTTTTT. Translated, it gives CSVEPRGTGELFF.